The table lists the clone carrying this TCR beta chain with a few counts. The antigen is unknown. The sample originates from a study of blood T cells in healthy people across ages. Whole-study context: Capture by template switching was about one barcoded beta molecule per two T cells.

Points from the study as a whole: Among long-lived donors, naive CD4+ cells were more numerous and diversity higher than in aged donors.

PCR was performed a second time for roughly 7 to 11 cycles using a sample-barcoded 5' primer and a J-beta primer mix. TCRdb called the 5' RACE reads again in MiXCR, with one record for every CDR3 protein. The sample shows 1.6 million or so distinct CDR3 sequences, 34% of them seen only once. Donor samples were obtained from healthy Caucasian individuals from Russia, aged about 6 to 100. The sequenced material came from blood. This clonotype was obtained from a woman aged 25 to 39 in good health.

CDR3 sequence: CSVSRTGGSTGELFF. In nucleotides, the CDR3 is TGCAGCGTCTCCCGGACAGGGGGGTCGACCGGGGAGCTGTTTTTT. The chain employs TRBV29-1 and TRBJ2-2, with 10 bases fitting TRBD1. Germline loops: CDR1 SQVTM, CDR2 ANQGSEA. The V gene end was trimmed by 6 bases and the J gene end by 5 bases; junction bases not matched to a gene: 9. The length of the CDR3 is 15 residues.